This T cell receptor (beta chain) was documented in a study of shared clonotypes between healthy human individuals. Profiling relied on immunoSEQ multiplex PCR, and the TCRdb table lists in-frame clones only, not all of them. The sample lists about 690,000 clones; 90% were seen once. General study results and limits: Rarefaction revealed incomplete sorted-subset sequencing despite large depth.

The V end was cut by 10 bases, the J end by 1 base, with 13 bases between. The CDR3 has 13 residues. Germline assignment: CDR1 MDHEN and CDR2 SYDVKM. As concerns this clone: Its antigen is currently unknown.

The chain employs TRBV28 and TRBJ1-1; no definite D call. The specimen was memory CD8+ T cells from PBMCs. Specified subset: CD45RO+ cells pooled with CCR7-negative TemRA cells. The TCR originated in a man aged 18-30 years in good health. Some clones in this sample may be carry-over from other donors' samples. The CDR3 reads CATLLRENTEAFF. CDR3 in DNA: TGTGCCACCCTCCTTCGGGAGAACACTGAAGCTTTCTTT. Filled out from reference TRBV28 and TRBJ1-1, the complete variable domain reads DVKVTQSSRYLVKRTGEKVFLECVQDMDHENMFWYRQDPGLGLRLIYFSYDVKMKEKGDIPEGYSVSREKKERFSLILESASTNQTSMYLCATLLRENTEAFFGQGTRLTVV.